The 15 T cell receptor beta chains presented below share a single source sample, sequenced in a study of T cell clonality in common variable immunodeficiency. The repertoire was sequenced with immunoSEQ multiplex PCR; TCRdb's copy has only in-frame clones and lacks some. In total the sample includes about 37,000 clones, none of them seen once. Sequencing used peripheral blood mononuclear cells. These receptors were taken from a person aged 18 to 70 in good health.

This clone was counted ten times or more. The CDR3 extends 3 residues past the end of the read, so its final part is completed from the germline J gene. This sequence joins TRBV20-1 and TRBJ2-6; 10 bases fit TRBD2. The CDR3 totals 18 residues. The V gene end was trimmed by 5 bases and the J gene end by 2 bases; junction bases not matched to a gene: 12. Germline V gene lookup returns CDR1 DFQATT and CDR2 SNEGSKA (reference sequence). CDR3 sequence: CSAFYPSGRATGANVLTF. Partial CDR3 DNA: TGCAGTGCTTTCTACCCCAGCGGGAGGGCCACTGGGGCCAACGTC.

At least ten counts were recorded for this clone. Read data end 3 residues before the CDR3 end; the end is taken from the germline J gene. The gene calls are TRBV13 and TRBJ2-1, with TRBD2 matching over 8 bases. V dropped 5 bases and J dropped 4; count of bases not matched to a gene: 7. Germline V gene data show CDR1 as PRHDT and CDR2 as FYEKMQ (reference sequence). The CDR3 consists of 15 residues. This CDR3 reads CASSPQREWYNEQFF. Incomplete CDR3 DNA: TGTGCCAGCAGCCCGCAGCGGGAGTGGTACAATGAG.

Details on this clone: The read ends 3 residues shy of where the CDR3 ends; the end is completed using the germline J gene. This chain joins TRBV2 and TRBJ1-6, with TRBD1 identical over 8 bases. Unmatched junction bases numbered 7, after V lost 9 bases and J lost 6 bases. Germline V CDR1 and CDR2: SNHLY, FYNNEI. The CDR3 totals 14 residues. Partial CDR3 DNA: TGTGCCAGTTTGAGACAGGGGACTAATTCACCC. Translating gives CASLRQGTNSP. The whole CDR3 sequence is CASLRQGTNSPLHF.

At least ten counts were recorded for this clone. The read finishes 3 residues shy of the CDR3 end, and the germline J gene is used to complete it. This CDR3 is also generated by other DNA sequences in the sample. The J gene is TRBJ1-5, the V gene TRBV5-4; D uncertain. Trimming left V 2 bases short and J 0 bases short, with 6 bases between. Germline V gene lookup returns CDR1 SGHNT and CDR2 YYREEE (reference sequence). The CDR3 is made up of 14 amino acids. The covered CDR3 bases are TGTGCCAGCAGCTTCGGCGGTAGCAATCAGCCC. It codes for CASSFGGSNQP. The whole CDR3 sequence is CASSFGGSNQPQHF.

The table lists this clone with many counts. CDR3 DNA, as far as it was read: TGCAGTGCTTCCGAGGGAGCGGCTCAAGAGACC. Translated: CSASEGAAQET. The whole CDR3 sequence reads CSASEGAAQETQYF. The chain joins TRBV20-1 to TRBJ2-5; TRBD2 might be the D (5 bases). The read finishes 3 residues shy of the CDR3 end, and the germline J gene is used to complete it. Germline CDR1 DFQATT, CDR2 SNEGSKA (reference sequence). The CDR3 consists of 14 residues. Deletions cut 5 bases from V and 2 bases from J, with 15 bases between.

In its sample, this clone was seen many times. The CDR3 end lies 3 residues beyond the end of the read and is filled in from the germline J gene. V and J are TRBV5-4 and TRBJ1-2, with D possibly matching TRBD1 (6 bases). The CDR3 extends over 16 amino acids. Trimming removed 0 bases from V and 0 bases from J, with 12 bases in between. The V gene's germline CDR1 is SGHNT and CDR2 YYREEE (reference sequence). CDR3 bases read: TGTGCCAGCAGCTTGGACGAGGACAGAACTAACTATGGC. This gives the protein CASSLDEDRTNYG. The full CDR3 reads CASSLDEDRTNYGYTF.

This clone occurred many times. The CDR3 goes on 3 residues after the read ends, and that part is filled in from the germline J gene. This sample also contains other DNA sequences that code for the same CDR3. The J gene is TRBJ1-1, the V gene TRBV5-6; D is unclear. The V end was cut by 2 bases, the J end by 1 base, with 6 bases between. The CDR3 is made up of 13 amino acids. Germline V gene data show CDR1 as SGHDT and CDR2 as YYEEEE. CDR3 DNA, as far as it was read: TGTGCCAGCAGCTTACGGGGGAACACTGAA. This codes for CASSLRGNTE. The CDR3 in its entirety is CASSLRGNTEAFF. Using reference TRBV5-6 and TRBJ1-1 for the parts outside the CDR3, the full variable domain is DAGVTQSPTHLIKTRGQQVTLRCSPKSGHDTVSWYQQALGQGPQFIFQYYEEEERQRGNFPDRFSGHQFPNYSSELNVNALLLGDSALYLCASSLRGNTEAFFGQGTRLTVV.

This clone was seen ten or more times. CDR3 DNA (partial): TGTGCTAGTGGACGTGCCCGCGCGGGCGGAGTATACAATGAG. Amino acid sequence: CASGRARAGGVYNE. The whole CDR3 is CASGRARAGGVYNEQFF. The chain is built from TRBV12-5 and TRBJ2-1; D perhaps matches TRBD2 (5 bases). The observed sequence ends 3 residues before the CDR3 terminus, with the missing tail filled in from the germline J gene. Deletions cut 6 bases from V and 4 bases from J, with 22 bases between. The CDR3 consists of 17 residues. CDR1 LGHNT and CDR2 FRNRAP come from the germline V gene.

At least ten counts were recorded for this clone. The read falls 3 residues short of the CDR3 end, and the missing part is taken from the germline J gene. The chain combines TRBV18 with TRBJ1-5; 8 bases fit TRBD1. Looked up from germline, CDR1 is KGHSH and CDR2 is LQKENI. The trim removed 2 bases at V and 5 bases at J, leaving 8 bases unmatched. This CDR3 comprises 16 residues. The CDR3 spells CASSPMQGARDQPQHF. The covered CDR3 bases are TGTGCCAGCTCACCAATGCAGGGGGCTCGCGATCAGCCC.

The sample holds many counts of this clone. The CDR3 end lies 3 residues beyond the end of the read and is filled in from the germline J gene. J is TRBJ1-2 and V is TRBV14; 7 bases are shared with TRBD1. V was pared by 1 base and J by 0 bases, with 2 bases of the junction left unmatched. Germline V lookup: CDR1 SGHDN, CDR2 FVKESK. The CDR3 has 15 amino acids. The DNA read from the CDR3 is TGTGCCAGCAGCCAAGTGCAGGGGGCTAACTATGGC. Its protein is CASSQVQGANYG. The entire CDR3 protein is CASSQVQGANYGYTF.

There are many counts of this clone. The CDR3 DNA, read in part, is TGTGCCAGCAGCGGAAAGACAGGAGCCGATGAAAAA. Its translation: CASSGKTGADEK. The complete CDR3 protein is CASSGKTGADEKLFF. The V and J genes are TRBV7-9 and TRBJ1-4; tentative D call: TRBD1 (6 bases). The CDR3 is cut off 3 residues early in the read; its end comes from the germline J gene. The CDR3 has 15 amino acids. Germline CDR1 reads SEHNR; CDR2 reads FQNEAQ (reference sequence). V dropped 5 bases and J dropped 6 bases, with 16 bases sitting between them.

Ten or more counts support this clone. The CDR3 goes on 3 residues after the read ends, and that part is filled in from the germline J gene. V is TRBV20-1 and J is TRBJ2-7; D is perhaps TRBD2 (6 bases). Deletions cut 3 bases from V and 1 base from J, with 13 bases between. Per the germline V gene, CDR1 is DFQATT and CDR2 is SNEGSKA (reference sequence). The CDR3 is 14 residues long. The DNA read from the CDR3 is TGCAGTGCTAGCAGAGGGACTTTTTCCTACGAG. This encodes CSASRGTFSYE. The full CDR3 reads CSASRGTFSYEQYF.

This clone was counted many times. The read comes to an end 3 residues before the CDR3 does, leaving the germline J gene to fill in the end. The chain is built from TRBV28 and TRBJ2-1; 9 bases align to TRBD2. V shed 6 bases, J shed 3 bases, and the junction held 9 bases outside the gene matches. The germline V gene has CDR1 MDHEN and CDR2 SYDVKM. The CDR3 consists of 16 residues. CDR3 sequence: CASRKIQREDYNEQFF. CDR3 bases read: TGTGCCAGCAGAAAGATTCAGCGGGAGGACTACAATGAG.

This clone was detected ten times or more. The read ends 3 residues early relative to the CDR3; the germline J gene fills the gap. The rearrangement uses TRBV20-1 and TRBJ2-5; D gene ambiguous. The germline V gene encodes CDR1 DFQATT and CDR2 SNEGSKA (reference sequence). V was clipped by 5 bases and J by 1 base, with 11 bases between them. The CDR3 is 13 residues long. This CDR3 is CSAPKGSQETQYF. CDR3 bases read: TGCAGTGCTCCGAAGGGTAGCCAAGAGACC.

In its sample, this clone was seen many times. The CDR3 goes on 3 residues after the read ends, and that part is filled in from the germline J gene. This chain joins TRBV7-6 and TRBJ2-5; D is perhaps TRBD1 (7 bases). The CDR3 has 14 residues. With 4 bases removed from V and 1 base from J, the gap between germline ends came to 10 bases. The germline V gene encodes CDR1 SGHVS and CDR2 FNYEAQ. This chain's CDR3 is CASSSQGGQETQYF. CDR3 DNA, as far as it was read: TGTGCCAGCAGCTCCCAGGGGGGCCAAGAGACC.